This T cell receptor (beta chain) was observed in a study of blood T cell repertoires in COVID-19. Germline V CDR1 and CDR2: SGHTA, FQGNSA. CDR3 length equals 14 residues. This clone has more than one count but fewer than ten. One end of the junction varies from germline; a read error may be responsible. This table comes from immunoSEQ multiplex PCR, and its TCRdb copy is limited to in-frame clones, with some not included. The sample lists more than 300,000 clones; roughly four fifths were seen once. The sample comprised PBMCs or T cells enriched from blood (not recorded which). The chain combines TRBV7-2 with TRBJ1-1, with a possible D match to TRBD1 (6 bases). This sequence was found in a woman aged 50 to 60 who had recovered from COVID-19. Written as DNA, the CDR3 is TGTGCCAGCAGCTTAGACAGGGTTAACACTGAGGCTTTCTTT. It specifies CASSLDRVNTEAFF.